The 26 T cell receptor beta chains listed next were all sequenced from one sample in a study of T cell responses to AZD1222 COVID-19 vaccine. TCRdb's table, derived via immunoSEQ multiplex PCR, lists solely in-frame clones and lacks some. The repertoire consists of more than 110,000 clones, with just over 90% occurring once and the leading ten covering approximately 9%. The sample in question was peripheral blood, obtained on day 0 of AZD1222 vaccination. The source is an adult in good health.

The rearrangement uses TRBV11-2 and TRBJ1-6, with D tentatively TRBD1 (5 bases). V was shortened by 5 bases and J by 7 bases, with 18 bases between the two germline ends. The germline V gene encodes CDR1 SGHAT and CDR2 FQNNGV. The CDR3 contains 16 residues. The CDR3 nucleotides read TGTGCCAGCAGCGACCTCCTCAGGGTTGAGAATTCACCCCTCCACTTT. Protein sequence: CASSDLLRVENSPLHF.

A single count supports this clone. Relative to the germline gene, one junction end is altered; a read error may explain this. The V call is TRBV4-1, the J call TRBJ1-2, with 9 bases fitting TRBD1. The CDR3 loop spans 19 amino acids. The germline CDR1 and CDR2 sequences are MGHRA and YSYEKL. CDR3 sequence reads: CASTQNRDRASAANYGYTF. Here the CDR3 DNA reads TGCGCCAGCACCCAAAACCGGGACAGGGCGAGTGCGGCTAACTATGGCTACACCTTC.

This clone was detected a few times. This sequence joins TRBV6-4 and TRBJ2-2; TRBD1 is a possible D gene (5 bases). The CDR3 runs to 14 residues. Trimming took 2 bases from V and 1 from J, leaving 5 bases between them. Germline V gene sequence: CDR1 MRHNA, CDR2 SNTAGT. CDR3 sequence reads: CASSDGQNTGELFF. The CDR3 DNA reads TGTGCCAGCAGTGACGGACAGAACACCGGGGAGCTGTTTTTT.

The chain has TRBV4-2 and TRBJ1-1; no reliable D call. V dropped 0 bases and J dropped 4 bases, with 12 bases sitting between them. In germline, CDR1 is LGHNA, CDR2 YNFKEQ. There are 15 residues in the CDR3. CDR3 sequence reads: CASSQEQQLSTEAFF. In DNA, the CDR3 is TGTGCCAGCAGCCAAGAACAGCAGTTGAGCACTGAAGCTTTCTTT.

This clone was seen a few times. The CDR3 reads CSVARTGINEQFF. As DNA, the CDR3 is TGCAGCGTTGCCCGGACAGGGATAAATGAGCAGTTCTTC. The J gene is TRBJ2-1, the V gene TRBV29-1; 8 bases match TRBD1. After removal of 4 bases from V and 7 bases from J, the junction contained 6 bases not matched to a gene. CDR3 length equals 13 residues. Per the germline V gene, CDR1 is SQVTM and CDR2 is ANQGSEA.

This sequence joins TRBV7-9 and TRBJ1-5; D gene uncertain. The CDR3 loop spans 14 amino acids. Germline V gives CDR1 SEHNR, CDR2 FQNEAQ (reference sequence). Trimming removed 1 base from V and 5 bases from J, with 9 bases in between. CDR3 region: CASSLVPGDQPQHF. CDR3 nucleotide sequence: TGTGCCAGCAGCTTAGTACCTGGGGATCAGCCCCAGCATTTT.

The rearrangement uses TRBV18 and TRBJ1-5; the D gene is possibly TRBD1 (6 bases). The CDR3 is made up of 14 amino acids. CDR1 is KGHSH, CDR2 LQKENI, per germline. Trimming removed 5 bases from V and 2 bases from J, with 10 bases in between. Here the CDR3 reads CASSSRTGNQPQHF. The CDR3 nucleotides read TGTGCCAGCTCAAGTCGGACAGGCAATCAGCCCCAGCATTTT.

The V gene is TRBV4-1, the J gene TRBJ1-1; D perhaps matches TRBD1 (5 bases). This CDR3 comprises 17 residues. Germline V gene lookup returns CDR1 MGHRA and CDR2 YSYEKL. Trimming shortened V by 2 bases and J by 1 base, and 17 bases separated the two germline ends. CDR3 loop: CASSQPYRTLTNTEAFF. The CDR3, as DNA: TGCGCCAGCAGCCAACCCTATCGGACACTTACGAACACTGAAGCTTTCTTT.

The V and J genes are TRBV12-5 and TRBJ1-5, with D uncertain. CDR1 LGHNT and CDR2 FRNRAP come from the germline V gene. This CDR3 has 13 amino acids. Trimming took off 1 base at V and 7 bases at J, with 8 bases between the two ends. CDR3 nucleotides: TGTGCTAGTGGTTTGGGGGGTTGGCAGCCCCAGCATTTT. Amino acid sequence: CASGLGGWQPQHF.

V gene TRBV5-1 combines with J gene TRBJ2-1; 9 bases agree with TRBD1. CDR1 and CDR2 from the germline V gene are SGHRS and YFSETQ. Trimming took 0 bases from V and 3 from J; bases not matched to a gene: 4. The length of the CDR3 is 16 residues. The CDR3 bases are TGCGCCAGCAGCTTGGATTCGGACAGGGGCTACAATGAGCAGTTCTTC. Translating gives CASSLDSDRGYNEQFF.

This chain links TRBV15 with TRBJ1-2, with a tentative D call TRBD1 (5 bases). Germline V CDR1 and CDR2: LNHNV, YYDKDF (reference sequence). The CDR3 runs to 16 residues. Trimming pared 0 bases from V and 4 bases from J, leaving 15 bases between. As DNA, the CDR3 is TGTGCCACCAGCAGAGATCGGGCAACGGGGCGCTATGGCTACACCTTC. It yields the protein CATSRDRATGRYGYTF.

The V and J genes are TRBV5-1 and TRBJ2-1, with 8 nucleotides matching TRBD2. The CDR3 consists of 14 residues. Germline V lookup: CDR1 SGHRS, CDR2 YFSETQ. V trimming: 3 bases; J trimming: 3 bases; junction bases outside the gene matches: 2. CDR3 residues: CASSSGLDYNEQFF. The CDR3 nucleotides read TGCGCCAGCAGCTCGGGACTAGACTACAATGAGCAGTTCTTC.

This rearrangement joins TRBV3-1 (or the pseudogene TRBV3-2) to TRBJ1-5, with D possibly being TRBD1 (5 bases). CDR1 and CDR2 (germline): LGHDT, YNNKEL (reference sequence). This CDR3 region has 16 residues. The V end lost 1 base, the J end lost 9 bases, and 19 bases lay between the germline ends. Here the CDR3 DNA reads TGTGCCAGCAGCCAAGGGAGGACGGAAGTGGGGGGGCCCCAGCATTTT. The encoded protein is CASSQGRTEVGGPQHF.

The chain is built from TRBV5-1 and TRBJ1-5, with TRBD1 matching 10 bases. CDR1 and CDR2 from the germline V gene are SGHRS and YFSETQ. The CDR3 sequence is 17 residues long. The trim removed 4 bases at V and 2 bases at J, leaving 9 bases unmatched. The CDR3 loop reads CASSRGDRGDGNQPQHF. The CDR3 DNA reads as TGCGCCAGCAGCCGTGGGGACAGGGGTGACGGCAATCAGCCCCAGCATTTT.

The V gene is TRBV28, the J gene TRBJ2-5, with 10 bases aligning to TRBD2. From germline, CDR1 is MDHEN and CDR2 SYDVKM. Unmatched junction bases numbered 5, after V lost 5 bases and J lost 5 bases. The CDR3 has 14 residues. The chain's CDR3 is CASSKRGGGETQYF. CDR3 bases: TGTGCCAGCAGTAAGCGGGGGGGCGGTGAGACCCAGTACTTC.

This chain uses TRBV29-1 with TRBJ2-3; D tentatively fits TRBD1 or TRBD2 (5 bases each). This CDR3 spans 15 amino acids. The V gene lost 4 bases and the J gene lost 0 bases, with 14 bases spanning the gap. Germline V CDR1 and CDR2: SQVTM, ANQGSEA. For the CDR3, the DNA is TGCAGCGTTGTTTGGGTGGGGGAGAGCACAGATACGCAGTATTTT. Encoded protein: CSVVWVGESTDTQYF.

J is TRBJ1-2 and V is TRBV30; D ambiguous. V was cut by 2 bases and J by 4 bases, with 14 bases left in between. The CDR3 totals 14 residues. The germline gives CDR1 GTSNPN, CDR2 SVGIG (reference sequence). The CDR3 coding sequence is TGTGCCTGGAGTAGGACTGAAAAGGCCTATGGCTACACCTTC. This sequence encodes CAWSRTEKAYGYTF.

This clone was seen just once. V and J are TRBV3-1 (or the pseudogene TRBV3-2) and TRBJ1-1, with TRBD1 identical over 8 bases. Per the germline V gene, CDR1 is LGHDT and CDR2 is YNNKEL (reference sequence). Trimming cost V 4 bases and J 1 base; bases outside gene matches: 8. This CDR3 spans 16 amino acids. CDR3 DNA sequence: TGTGCCAGCAGCCCCCGGACAGGGATAGCGAACACTGAAGCTTTCTTT. Its translation: CASSPRTGIANTEAFF.

The gene calls are TRBV30 and TRBJ2-7; D remains unclear. V was shortened by 2 bases and J by 6 bases, with 8 bases between the two germline ends. Germline V gives CDR1 GTSNPN, CDR2 SVGIG (reference sequence). The CDR3 contains 11 residues. The CDR3 sequence: CAWSRWSEQYF. The CDR3 DNA sequence: TGTGCCTGGAGTAGGTGGTCCGAGCAGTACTTC. The variable domain in full, completed from reference TRBV30 and TRBJ2-7, reads SQTIHQWPATLVQPVGSPLSLECTVEGTSNPNLYWYRQAAGRGLQLLFYSVGIGQISSEVPQNLSASRPQDRQFILSSKKLLLSDSGFYLCAWSRWSEQYFGPGTRLTVT.

A few counts support this clone. The gene calls are TRBV4-2 and TRBJ2-2; D is uncertain. Germline V gene lookup returns CDR1 LGHNA and CDR2 YNFKEQ. V lost 0 bases to trimming and J lost 0 bases, with 14 bases between them. This CDR3 contains 18 residues. The CDR3 sequence: CASSQDYWGFANTGELFF. CDR3 DNA sequence: TGTGCCAGCAGCCAAGATTACTGGGGTTTCGCGAACACCGGGGAGCTGTTTTTT.

The chain joins TRBV3-1 (or the pseudogene TRBV3-2) to TRBJ2-3; tentatively, D is TRBD1 or TRBD2 (6 bases each). CDR3 length equals 18 residues. Trimming removed 1 base at V and 0 bases at J, with 17 bases between. Germline CDR1 LGHDT, CDR2 YNNKEL (reference sequence). CDR3 in amino acids: CASSQVLIGGPSTDTQYF. CDR3 in DNA: TGTGCCAGCAGCCAAGTCTTGATAGGGGGGCCAAGCACAGATACGCAGTATTTT.

This chain uses TRBV3-1 (or the pseudogene TRBV3-2) with TRBJ2-5, with D maybe TRBD1 (6 bases). V lost 4 bases, J lost 2 bases, and 11 bases lay in between. Germline-derived CDR1 and CDR2 are LGHDT and YNNKEL (reference sequence). The CDR3 is 14 amino acids. The CDR3 sequence: CASSPQGLQETQYF. CDR3 in DNA: TGTGCCAGCAGCCCCCAGGGGTTACAAGAGACCCAGTACTTC.

The gene calls are TRBV19 and TRBJ1-3; TRBD1 might be the D (5 bases). V was shortened by 6 bases and J by 0 bases, with 12 bases between the two germline ends. From germline, CDR1 is LNHDA and CDR2 SQIVND (reference sequence). CDR3 length equals 15 residues. Here the CDR3 reads CASSPWGNSGNTIYF. The CDR3, as DNA: TGTGCCAGTAGCCCTTGGGGGAACTCTGGAAACACCATATATTTT.

The chain has TRBV5-4 and TRBJ2-3; 9 bases are shared with TRBD2. The CDR3 runs to 15 residues. V was pared by 2 bases and J by 3 bases, with 4 bases of the junction left unmatched. CDR1 is SGHNT, CDR2 YYREEE, per germline (reference sequence). The CDR3 DNA reads TGTGCCAGCAGCTTTAGCGGGGGTTGGACAGATACGCAGTATTTT. Protein product: CASSFSGGWTDTQYF.

The chain combines TRBV18 with TRBJ2-5, with D possibly being TRBD1 (5 bases). CDR1 is KGHSH, CDR2 LQKENI, per germline. The CDR3 spans 14 residues. V lost 6 bases and J lost 1, with 12 bases in between. The CDR3 DNA follows: TGTGCCAGCTCTAAACTCCAGGGCCAAGAGACCCAGTACTTC. Its protein is CASSKLQGQETQYF.

The chain links TRBV28 to TRBJ1-1; D call uncertain. The V end lost 5 bases, the J end lost 2 bases, and 9 bases lay between the germline ends. The CDR3 consists of 13 residues. The germline V gene encodes CDR1 MDHEN and CDR2 SYDVKM. In nucleotides, the CDR3 is TGTGCCAGCAGTCTCTGGGGAAACACTGAAGCTTTCTTT. Translating gives CASSLWGNTEAFF.